This TCR beta chain was obtained from a study of control samples from healthy donors and cancer patients. With 2 bases removed from V and 4 bases from J, the gap between germline ends came to 15 bases. Germline V gene sequence: CDR1 WSHSY, CDR2 SAAADI. CDR3 length: 15 residues. Repertoires were generated with immunoSEQ multiplex PCR, while TCRdb's copy carries only in-frame clones and drops some. The table records 350,000 to 450,000 clones, more than 80% of them present only once. The source of this sequence is a man aged 35 to 55 with head and neck cancer. Sequencing was done on a sample of PBMCs. The chain joins TRBV10-2 to TRBJ2-7; D possibly corresponds to TRBD2 (6 bases). Here the CDR3 reads CASSEGPAGRYEQYF. The CDR3 nucleotides are TGCGCCAGCAGTGAGGGACCCGCGGGGCGGTACGAGCAGTACTTC.